This T cell receptor beta chain was identified during a study of blood T cell repertoires in COVID-19. Study summary: Sources were T cells, B-cell-depleted T cells, or PBMCs; the material itself was cDNA or gDNA.

Libraries were prepared by immunoSEQ multiplex PCR; TCRdb keeps only in-frame clonotypes and omits some of them. This table has 84,000 or so clones, roughly three quarters appearing once. The CDR3 covers 13 residues. Per germline, CDR1 SNHLY and CDR2 FYNNEI. Trimming removed 3 bases from V and 3 bases from J, with 8 bases in between. The chain recombines TRBV2 with TRBJ1-2, with D possibly matching TRBD1 (6 bases). This TCR derives from a man in his 70s with acute or convalescent COVID-19. The material sequenced was peripheral blood. CDR3 bases: TGTGCCAGCAGTGATCCAGGGGACTATGGCTACACCTTC. Translation gives CASSDPGDYGYTF.